Shown below are 13 T cell receptor beta chains from a single sample sequenced in a study of T cell repertoires in cytomegalovirus infection. TCRdb reprocessed the reads via MiXCR and lists one record per CDR3 protein. The sample has around 280,000 distinct CDR3 sequences, approximately 14% seen once. Sequences were obtained from PBMCs. The receptors were sampled from a human donor in good health (CMV status not recorded). Some clones in this sample may be carry-over from other donors' samples.

This clonotype was observed at least ten times. The J gene is TRBJ1-2, the V gene TRBV7-2; 9 bases line up with TRBD1. Germline V gives CDR1 SGHTA, CDR2 FQGNSA. The trim removed 5 bases at V and 5 bases at J, leaving 15 bases unmatched. The CDR3 extends over 17 amino acids. The CDR3 nucleotides read TGTGCCAGCAGCCTACACCCTCCGGGACAGGGACATTATGGCTACACCTTC. It is translated as CASSLHPPGQGHYGYTF.

A word on this clonotype: Since a much larger clone is just one base distant, this may be a read error. This chain links TRBV5-4 with TRBJ2-1; possibly TRBD1 or TRBD2 for D (6 bases each). This CDR3 is built from 18 residues. Trimming took off 4 bases at V and 3 bases at J, with 23 bases between the two ends. CDR1 and CDR2 (germline): SGHNT, YYREEE (reference sequence). CDR3 amino acids: CASSPPPVGGLYYNEQFF. The CDR3 DNA follows: TGTGCCAGCAGCCCGCCCCCTGTGGGGGGCCTGTACTACAATGAGCAGTTCTTC.

This clonotype has more than one count but fewer than ten. The chain employs TRBV20-1 and TRBJ2-5, with 9 bases aligning to TRBD1. Germline trimming cut 5 bases from V and 3 bases from J; bases unmatched to any gene: 1. Germline V lookup: CDR1 DFQATT, CDR2 SNEGSKA (reference sequence). The CDR3 has 12 amino acids. CDR3 loop: CSAGTGKETQYF. CDR3 nucleotide sequence: TGCAGTGCTGGGACAGGGAAAGAGACCCAGTACTTC.

This clonotype was observed many times. The V gene is TRBV7-2, the J gene TRBJ2-3; 13 bases are a match to TRBD2. Germline trimming cut 2 bases from V and 6 bases from J; bases unmatched to any gene: 8. The CDR3 consists of 17 residues. CDR1 and CDR2 from the germline V gene are SGHTA and FQGNSA. DNA for the CDR3: TGTGCCAGCAGCTTAATACTAGCGGGAGGGCCTGGGGATACGCAGTATTTT. It translates to CASSLILAGGPGDTQYF.

In its sample, this clonotype was seen many times. The V call is TRBV7-9, the J call TRBJ2-5; possibly TRBD1 for D (5 bases). The CDR3 runs 12 residues. The V end was cut by 8 bases, the J end by 5 bases, with 12 bases between. The germline CDR1 and CDR2 sequences are SEHNR and FQNEAQ (reference sequence). The chain's CDR3 is CASYQGSETQYF. CDR3 nucleotide sequence: TGTGCCAGCTACCAGGGTAGCGAGACCCAGTACTTC.

This clonotype was seen a few times. This rearrangement joins TRBV11-2 to TRBJ2-7; TRBD2 might be the D (6 bases). The CDR3 has 15 amino acids. Germline assignment: CDR1 SGHAT and CDR2 FQNNGV. The V gene lost 1 base and the J gene lost 3 bases, with 13 bases spanning the gap. The CDR3 spells CASSLAISGVYEQYF. The CDR3 DNA reads as TGTGCCAGCAGCTTAGCGATTAGCGGAGTCTACGAGCAGTACTTC.

A remark on this clonotype: A single base separates this from a much larger clone, so it may be a read error. J is TRBJ1-4 and V is TRBV6-5; TRBD1 agrees at 8 bases. The CDR3 sequence is 15 residues long. Per germline, CDR1 MNHEY and CDR2 SVGAGI. CDR3 DNA sequence: TGTGCCTGCAGTCGGACAGGGAACGGTGGTGAAAAACTGTTTTTT. This codes for CACSRTGNGGEKLFF.

The rearrangement joins TRBV28 to TRBJ2-7; D possibly corresponds to TRBD1 (5 bases). The V gene's germline CDR1 is MDHEN and CDR2 SYDVKM. The CDR3 extends over 13 amino acids. Trimming removed 3 bases at V and 4 bases at J, with 10 bases between. CDR3 bases: TGTGCCAGCAGTTTGTCGACAGCGTACGAGCAGTACTTC. It is translated as CASSLSTAYEQYF.

V gene TRBV7-2 combines with J gene TRBJ2-5; weak D call: TRBD2 (7 bases). The CDR3 length is 15 residues. Germline CDR1 reads SGHTA; CDR2 reads FQGNSA. Trimming removed 3 bases from V and 7 bases from J, with 18 bases in between. CDR3 bases: TGTGCCAGCAGCTTGGAACAGGGAGGGGGAGCGACCCAGTACTTC. Translating gives CASSLEQGGGATQYF.

This clonotype showed up many times. J is TRBJ2-1 and V is TRBV7-2; a possible D gene is TRBD2 (6 bases). Germline lookup yields CDR1 SGHTA and CDR2 FQGNSA. The CDR3 runs to 16 residues. The ends were cut back, 5 bases at V and 10 bases at J, with 24 bases in the middle. CDR3 residues: CASSQGGLPGAREQFF. CDR3 DNA: TGTGCCAGCAGCCAAGGCGGACTACCGGGAGCGCGGGAGCAGTTCTTC.

On this clonotype: At one boundary the junction diverges from the germline segment, which might be a read error. This sequence joins TRBV19 and TRBJ1-1; 7 nucleotides line up with TRBD1. This CDR3 is 15 amino acids long. CDR1 and CDR2 (germline): LNHDA, SQIVND (reference sequence). The CDR3 bases are TGTGCCAGTAGTATCAGGACAGGCCTGAACCCTGAAGCTTTCTTT. It is translated as CASSIRTGLNPEAFF.

J is TRBJ2-7 and V is TRBV27; 7 bases match TRBD2. The junction had 5 bases not matched to a gene; V was cut back by 2 bases and J by 1 base. This CDR3 has 15 amino acids. Germline V gene lookup returns CDR1 MNHEY and CDR2 SMNVEV (reference sequence). CDR3 bases: TGTGCCAGCAGTTTACTCGCGGGGGTGTCCTACGAGCAGTACTTC. Amino acids: CASSLLAGVSYEQYF.

CDR3 DNA sequence: TGTGCCATCAGTGCAGAGACCTACGAGCAGTACTTC. Encoded protein: CAISAETYEQYF. This chain joins TRBV10-3 and TRBJ2-7; D uncertain. Trimming took off 4 bases at V and 2 bases at J, with 6 bases between the two ends. From germline, CDR1 is ENHRY and CDR2 SYGVKD. The CDR3 extends over 12 amino acids.